There are many counts of the clone carrying this T cell receptor (beta chain). As yet, its antigen is unknown. With 6 bases clipped from V and 4 bases from J, the junction kept 10 bases outside the gene matches. Germline CDR1 is SGHTA and CDR2 is FQGNSA. This CDR3 is built from 15 residues. Every bit of the isolated RNA underwent reverse transcription, so sequencing read expressed TCRB transcripts. Assay used: immunoSEQ multiplex PCR; TCRdb lists only in-frame clones, some missing. The sample lists some 360,000 clones; 8.5% to 10% were seen once. This sample is part of a study of beta chain features in type 1 diabetes. Study-wide background: Age, gender and cell yields were similar between patients and healthy donors. Study outcomes and limitations: In all four CD4+ subsets, TCRB CDR3 length was significantly, moderately reduced in type 1 diabetes. The question left open here concerned HLA type influencing TCRB rearrangement.

Every donor had blood drawn once into heparin, around 120 mL on average. This chain connects TRBV7-2 to TRBJ1-1; 8 nucleotides align to TRBD1. This TCR came from a man between 25 and 39 years old with type 1 diabetes. The sequenced sample was central memory CD4+ T cells from blood. This chain's CDR3 is CASRPSRTGSTEAFF. DNA for the CDR3: TGTGCCAGCAGGCCATCCCGGACAGGGAGCACTGAAGCTTTCTTT.